The 6 T cell receptor beta chains presented below share a single source sample, sequenced in a study of T cells after yellow fever vaccination. MiXCR was run by TCRdb on the 5' RACE reads, yielding one entry per CDR3 protein. The sample lists roughly 500,000 distinct CDR3 sequences, about 19% seen once, with around 15% in the top ten. This specimen was PBMCs, taken 15 days after the yellow fever booster vaccination. The receptors here all came from a man under 40 who received the YFV17D yellow fever vaccine.

This clonotype was picked up one time. V gene TRBV12-3 or TRBV12-4 combines with J gene TRBJ2-1, with 10 positions matching TRBD2. The ends lost 5 bases at V and 10 bases at J; junction bases unmatched: 8. CDR3 size: 14 residues. The CDR3 DNA reads TGTGCCAGCAGTCCAGCGGGACTAGCGAGCGAGCAGTTCTTC. Translation gives CASSPAGLASEQFF.

This clonotype appeared a few times. The V call is TRBV7-2, the J call TRBJ2-1, with a possible D match to TRBD2 (6 bases). Between the trimmed V and J ends, which lost 1 base and 7 bases, there was a span of 14 bases. Germline lookup yields CDR1 SGHTA and CDR2 FQGNSA. The CDR3 has 15 amino acids. The CDR3 loop is CASSLDRVRGNEQFF. The CDR3 coding sequence is TGTGCCAGCAGCTTAGACCGAGTACGGGGGAATGAGCAGTTCTTC. Complete variable domain (other parts from reference TRBV7-2 and TRBJ2-1): GAGVSQSPSNKVTEKGKDVELRCDPISGHTALYWYRQSLGQGLEFLIYFQGNSAPDKSGLPSDRFSAERTGGSVSTLTIQRTQQEDSAVYLCASSLDRVRGNEQFFGPGTRLTVL.

The CDR3: CASSSNGGNQPQHF. In nucleotides, the CDR3 is TGTGCCAGCAGCTCGAATGGGGGCAATCAGCCCCAGCATTTT. The chain is built from TRBV5-5 and TRBJ1-5; the D is unclear. Trimming removed 3 bases at V and 2 bases at J, with 9 bases between. The CDR3 length is 14 residues. CDR1 SGHKS and CDR2 YYEKEE come from the germline V gene (reference sequence).

The rearrangement uses TRBV29-1 and TRBJ1-5, with TRBD1 identical over 7 bases. Germline V gene sequence: CDR1 SQVTM, CDR2 ANQGSEA. The CDR3 totals 12 residues. Trimming removed 8 bases from V and 5 bases from J; junction bases left unmatched: 6. CDR3 bases: TGCAGCCTTGGGACAGTAGATCAGCCCCAGCATTTT. Translating gives CSLGTVDQPQHF.

CDR3 bases: TGCAGTGCTTACCGGGGTACCGGGGAGCTGTTTTTT. Protein sequence: CSAYRGTGELFF. The J gene is TRBJ2-2, the V gene TRBV20-1, with a tentative D call TRBD2 (5 bases). CDR1 is DFQATT and CDR2 is SNEGSKA in the germline V gene (reference sequence). The length of the CDR3 is 12 residues. V gave up 5 bases and J gave up 5 bases, with 9 bases separating them.

Comment on this clonotype: This may arise from a read error, as a much more abundant clone is one base away. CDR3 DNA sequence: TGTGCCAGCAGTTCCGTTGACCGGAGACACAATGAGCAGTTCTTC. It translates to CASSSVDRRHNEQFF. The chain recombines TRBV28 with TRBJ2-1; no definite D call. The CDR3 has 15 amino acids. With 4 bases removed from V and 5 bases from J, the gap between germline ends came to 15 bases. From germline, CDR1 is MDHEN and CDR2 SYDVKM. The variable domain in full, with the rest retrieved from reference TRBV28 and TRBJ2-1, is DVKVTQSSRYLVKRTGEKVFLECVQDMDHENMFWYRQDPGLGLRLIYFSYDVKMKEKGDIPEGYSVSREKKERFSLILESASTNQTSMYLCASSSVDRRHNEQFFGPGTRLTVL.